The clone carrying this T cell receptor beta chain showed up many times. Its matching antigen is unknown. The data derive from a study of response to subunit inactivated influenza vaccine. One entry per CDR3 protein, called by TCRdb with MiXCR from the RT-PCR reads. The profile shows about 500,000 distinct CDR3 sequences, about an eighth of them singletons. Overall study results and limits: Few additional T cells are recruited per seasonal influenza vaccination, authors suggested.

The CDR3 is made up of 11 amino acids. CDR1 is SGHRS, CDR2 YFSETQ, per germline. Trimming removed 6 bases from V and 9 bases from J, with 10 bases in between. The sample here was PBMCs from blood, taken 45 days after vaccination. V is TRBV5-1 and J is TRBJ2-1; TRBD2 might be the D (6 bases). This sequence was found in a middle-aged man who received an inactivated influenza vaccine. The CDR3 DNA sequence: TGCGCCAGCAACGGGGAGGTTGAGCAGTTCTTC. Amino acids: CASNGEVEQFF.